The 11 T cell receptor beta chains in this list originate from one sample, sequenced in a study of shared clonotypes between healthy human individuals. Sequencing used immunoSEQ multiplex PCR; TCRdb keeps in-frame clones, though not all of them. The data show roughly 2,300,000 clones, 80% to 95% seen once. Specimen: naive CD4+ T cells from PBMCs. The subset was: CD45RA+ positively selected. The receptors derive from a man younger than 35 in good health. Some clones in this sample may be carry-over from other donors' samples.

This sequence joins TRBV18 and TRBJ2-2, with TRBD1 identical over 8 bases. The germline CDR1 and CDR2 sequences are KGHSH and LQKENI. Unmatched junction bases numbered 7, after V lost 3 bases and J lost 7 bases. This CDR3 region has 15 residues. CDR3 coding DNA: TGTGCCAGCTCACCGAGGACAGGGCGGATCGGGGAGCTGTTTTTT. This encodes CASSPRTGRIGELFF.

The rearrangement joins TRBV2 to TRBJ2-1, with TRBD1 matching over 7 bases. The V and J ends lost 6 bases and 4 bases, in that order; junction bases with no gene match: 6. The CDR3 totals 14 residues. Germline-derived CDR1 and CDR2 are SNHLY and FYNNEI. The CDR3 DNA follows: TGTGCCAGCAGGCCAGGGGGAGAGTACAATGAGCAGTTCTTC. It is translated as CASRPGGEYNEQFF.

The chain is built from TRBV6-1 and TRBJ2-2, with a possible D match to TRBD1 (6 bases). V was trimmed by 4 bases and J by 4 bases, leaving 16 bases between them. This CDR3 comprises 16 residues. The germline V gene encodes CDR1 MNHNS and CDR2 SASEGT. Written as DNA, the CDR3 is TGTGCCAGCAGTGTCGAAGGGGGAGCTGTCACCGGGGAGCTGTTTTTT. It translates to CASSVEGGAVTGELFF.

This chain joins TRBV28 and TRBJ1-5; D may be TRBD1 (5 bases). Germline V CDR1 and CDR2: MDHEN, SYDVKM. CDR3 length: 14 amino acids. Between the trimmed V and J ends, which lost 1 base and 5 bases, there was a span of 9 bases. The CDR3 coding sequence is TGTGCCAGCAGTTTATTCAGGGTCGATCAGCCCCAGCATTTT. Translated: CASSLFRVDQPQHF.

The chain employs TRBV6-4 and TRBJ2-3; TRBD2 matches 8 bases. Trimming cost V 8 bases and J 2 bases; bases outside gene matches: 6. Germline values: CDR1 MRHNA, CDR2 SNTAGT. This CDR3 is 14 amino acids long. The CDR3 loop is CASSAGVHTDTQYF. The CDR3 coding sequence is TGTGCCAGCTCAGCGGGAGTTCACACAGATACGCAGTATTTT.

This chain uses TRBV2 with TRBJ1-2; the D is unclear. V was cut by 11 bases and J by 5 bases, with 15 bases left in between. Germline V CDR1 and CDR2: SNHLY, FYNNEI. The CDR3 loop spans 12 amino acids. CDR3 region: CAGRGVGYGYTF. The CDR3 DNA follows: TGTGCCGGTCGTGGGGTGGGATATGGCTACACCTTC.

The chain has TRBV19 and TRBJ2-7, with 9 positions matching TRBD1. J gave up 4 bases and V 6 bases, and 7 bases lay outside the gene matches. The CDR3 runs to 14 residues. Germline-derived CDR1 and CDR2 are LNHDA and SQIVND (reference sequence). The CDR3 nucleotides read TGTGCCAGTAGCAATTCCGGGACAGGGTACGAGCAGTACTTC. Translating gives CASSNSGTGYEQYF.

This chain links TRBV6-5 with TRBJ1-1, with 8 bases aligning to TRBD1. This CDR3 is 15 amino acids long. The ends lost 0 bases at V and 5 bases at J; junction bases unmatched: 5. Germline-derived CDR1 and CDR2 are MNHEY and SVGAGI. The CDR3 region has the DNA TGTGCCAGCAGTTACTCGGCAGGGGGCGTTACTGAAGCTTTCTTT. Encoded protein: CASSYSAGGVTEAFF.

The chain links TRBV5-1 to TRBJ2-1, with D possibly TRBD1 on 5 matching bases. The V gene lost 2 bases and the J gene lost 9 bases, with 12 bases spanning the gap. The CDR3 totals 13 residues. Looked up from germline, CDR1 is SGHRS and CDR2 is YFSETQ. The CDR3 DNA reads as TGCGCCAGCAGCTTTGGGGCCCTCGGTGAGCAGTTCTTC. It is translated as CASSFGALGEQFF. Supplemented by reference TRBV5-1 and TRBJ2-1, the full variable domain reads KAGVTQTPRYLIKTRGQQVTLSCSPISGHRSVSWYQQTPGQGLQFLFEYFSETQRNKGNFPGRFSGRQFSNSRSEMNVSTLELGDSALYLCASSFGALGEQFFGPGTRLTVL.

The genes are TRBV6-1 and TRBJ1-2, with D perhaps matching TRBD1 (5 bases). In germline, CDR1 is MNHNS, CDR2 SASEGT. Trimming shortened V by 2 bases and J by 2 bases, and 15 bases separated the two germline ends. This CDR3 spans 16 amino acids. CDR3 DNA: TGTGCCAGCAGTGAACTTGTGACAGATCAAAACTATGGCTACACCTTC. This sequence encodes CASSELVTDQNYGYTF.

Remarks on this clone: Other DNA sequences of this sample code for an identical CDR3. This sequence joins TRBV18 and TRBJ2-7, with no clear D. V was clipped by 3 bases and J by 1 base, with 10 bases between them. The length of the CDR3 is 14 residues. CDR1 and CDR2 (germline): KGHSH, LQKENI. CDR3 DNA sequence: TGTGCCAGCTCACCGGGTGCCAGTTCCTACGAGCAGTACTTC. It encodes CASSPGASSYEQYF.